This T cell receptor beta chain was observed in a study of shared clonotypes between healthy human individuals. The CDR3 consists of 16 residues. Trimming pared 0 bases from V and 6 bases from J, leaving 15 bases between. In germline, CDR1 is SGHNT, CDR2 YYREEE (reference sequence). Method: immunoSEQ multiplex PCR; TCRdb's copy keeps in-frame clones and lacks some. Of 400,000 to 500,000 clones in the sample, around 80% were seen once. This chain joins TRBV5-4 and TRBJ2-2; perhaps TRBD1 as D (6 bases). Sequencing was carried out using PBMCs. This receptor was taken from a woman in her thirties or forties in good health. Some clones in this sample may be carry-over from other donors' samples. The CDR3 sequence is CASSLDATGRPGELFF. CDR3 nucleotides: TGTGCCAGCAGCTTGGATGCGACAGGTCGACCCGGGGAGCTGTTTTTT.